The rows below give T cell receptor beta chains drawn from one sample of a study of blood T cell repertoires in COVID-19. The data were produced by immunoSEQ multiplex PCR, yet TCRdb's version contains in-frame clones alone and is incomplete. Found here are about 110,000 clones, around four fifths of them singletons; the top ten hold over 4%. What was sequenced was peripheral blood. These receptors came from a man between 65 and 85 years old with acute or convalescent COVID-19. CDR3s include the opening cysteine and the closing phenylalanine or tryptophan. The order of the fields is CDR3 DNA, CDR3 protein, CDR3 length, D gene, V gene, J gene, clone size. A D gene is named only where the DNA matches it firmly. The size of a clone is reported for some rows only, either as once, few or many, or as a class for expanded clones.

CDR3 DNA: TGTGCCAGCAGTGAAGTTCGGCTTCGCAGGACAGTGCCAGTTTCGGAGCAGTTCTTC
CDR3 protein: CASSEVRLRRTVPVSEQFF
CDR3 length: 19
D gene: -
V gene: TRBV6-1
J gene: TRBJ2-1
clone size: -

CDR3 DNA: TGTGCCAGTAGTAATTTGGGACAGGGCGGCGGCTACACCTTC
CDR3 protein: CASSNLGQGGGYTF
CDR3 length: 14
D gene: TRBD1
V gene: TRBV19
J gene: TRBJ1-2
clone size: -

CDR3 DNA: TGCGCCAGCAGCCAAGACCTTACACGACAGACGATAAATTCACCCCTCCACTTT
CDR3 protein: CASSQDLTRQTINSPLHF
CDR3 length: 18
D gene: -
V gene: TRBV4-3
J gene: TRBJ1-6
clone size: -

CDR3 DNA: TGTGCCAGCAGTTACTGGACTAGCGCTTACGAGCAGTACTTC
CDR3 protein: CASSYWTSAYEQYF
CDR3 length: 14
D gene: TRBD2
V gene: TRBV6-5
J gene: TRBJ2-7
clone size: -

CDR3 DNA: TGTGCCAGCAGCTCCGGGACAGGCTACGAGCAGTACTTC
CDR3 protein: CASSSGTGYEQYF
CDR3 length: 13
D gene: TRBD1
V gene: TRBV9
J gene: TRBJ2-7
clone size: -

CDR3 DNA: TGTGCCAGCAGTCCCCGACAGGTGGGGAATGAGCAGTTCTTC
CDR3 protein: CASSPRQVGNEQFF
CDR3 length: 14
D gene: -
V gene: TRBV6-2/TRBV6-3
J gene: TRBJ2-1
clone size: -

CDR3 DNA: TGTGCCAGCTCACCCAATCGGGTGGTTAGACAGGCTGGCGACTATGGCTACACCTTC
CDR3 protein: CASSPNRVVRQAGDYGYTF
CDR3 length: 19
D gene: -
V gene: TRBV18
J gene: TRBJ1-2
clone size: -

CDR3 DNA: TGTGCCAGCAGCGCCAGACAGGGGAACTCACCCCTCCACTTT
CDR3 protein: CASSARQGNSPLHF
CDR3 length: 14
D gene: TRBD1
V gene: TRBV7-8
J gene: TRBJ1-6
clone size: -

CDR3 DNA: TGTGCCAGTATTAAGGGGACAGGGACCGGAAACACCATATATTTT
CDR3 protein: CASIKGTGTGNTIYF
CDR3 length: 15
D gene: TRBD1
V gene: TRBV19
J gene: TRBJ1-3
clone size: -

CDR3 DNA: TGTGCCAGCAGTGAGTGGTACAGGGGGAACACCGGGGAGCTGTTTTTT
CDR3 protein: CASSEWYRGNTGELFF
CDR3 length: 16
D gene: TRBD1
V gene: TRBV6-1
J gene: TRBJ2-2
clone size: few

CDR3 DNA: TGTGCCAGCAGCATAATGGTGGGACAGGGGGAAGAGACCCAGTACTTC
CDR3 protein: CASSIMVGQGEETQYF
CDR3 length: 16
D gene: TRBD1
V gene: TRBV7-2
J gene: TRBJ2-5
clone size: -

CDR3 DNA: TGTGCCAGCAGTTACCAGCCGGCGGATGGCTACACCTTC
CDR3 protein: CASSYQPADGYTF
CDR3 length: 13
D gene: -
V gene: TRBV6-5
J gene: TRBJ1-2
clone size: -

CDR3 DNA: TGTGCCAGTAGTGGGCCTGAAGCTTTCTTT
CDR3 protein: CASSGPEAFF
CDR3 length: 10
D gene: -
V gene: TRBV19
J gene: TRBJ1-1
clone size: -

CDR3 DNA: TGTGCCAGCAGCATGACAGGGACATCACATAATTCACCCCTCCACTTT
CDR3 protein: CASSMTGTSHNSPLHF
CDR3 length: 16
D gene: TRBD1
V gene: TRBV7-9
J gene: TRBJ1-6
clone size: -

CDR3 DNA: TGCAGCGGCGGGACAGGGGGACTAGACTATGGCTACACCTTC
CDR3 protein: CSGGTGGLDYGYTF
CDR3 length: 14
D gene: TRBD1
V gene: TRBV29-1
J gene: TRBJ1-2
clone size: -